This is a list of T cell receptor beta chains from one sample in a study of blood T cells in healthy people across ages. TCRdb redid the calling of the 5' RACE reads with MiXCR, one entry per CDR3 protein. The data show 270,000 or so distinct CDR3 sequences, with around 30% seen just once and around 29% held by the top ten. Material: blood. The receptors stem from a woman aged 70-85 years in good health. Each CDR3 is given with its conserved first and last residue. Each record gives: J gene, clone size, D gene, V gene, CDR3 DNA, CDR3 protein. The D gene is left open where the match is weak. For some rows the clone size is stated as once, few or many, or as a class when expanded; others skip it.

TRBJ1-4 - - TRBV7-2 TGTGCCAGCAGCCTCGGAGGGGGTGGAGAAAAACTGTTTTTT CASSLGGGGEKLFF
TRBJ2-5 few - TRBV18 TGTGCCAGCTCACCGGCTCCTAGCGAGACCCAGTACTTC CASSPAPSETQYF
TRBJ1-2 - TRBD1 TRBV20-1 TGCAGTGCCAACCCTAAGACAGGGGCTAACTATGGCTACACCTTC CSANPKTGANYGYTF
TRBJ2-5 - - TRBV12-3/TRBV12-4 TGTGCCAGCAGCCCTTGGGAAGAGACCCAGTACTTC CASSPWEETQYF
TRBJ2-5 few - TRBV29-1 TGCAGCGTTGGGTCAGTCTCGGGGGTAAGGGGGACCCAGTACTTC CSVGSVSGVRGTQYF
TRBJ1-2 many - TRBV7-2 TGTGCCAGCAGCTACACGGTGACTAACTATGGCTACACCTTC CASSYTVTNYGYTF
TRBJ2-5 many TRBD1 TRBV28 TGTGCCAGCGACAGGGTAGGAGAGACCCAGTACTTC CASDRVGETQYF
TRBJ2-1 few TRBD2 TRBV5-1 TGCGCCAGTCGCAAGCGACTAGCGGGAGGGGATGAGCAGTTCTTC CASRKRLAGGDEQFF
TRBJ2-1 - TRBD2 TRBV15 TGTGCCACCAGCTTTTCTAGCGGGAGGAAGAATGAGCAGTTCTTC CATSFSSGRKNEQFF
TRBJ2-3 - TRBD1 TRBV11-2 TGTGCCAGCAGCTCGACAGGGCCCACAGATACGCAGTATTTT CASSSTGPTDTQYF
TRBJ1-1 few - TRBV6-1 TGTGCCAGCAGCCGGACATTGAACACTGAAGCTTTCTTT CASSRTLNTEAFF
TRBJ2-7 few - TRBV29-1 TGCAGCGTTGAAGCAGACTACGAGCAGTACTTC CSVEADYEQYF
TRBJ2-4 many TRBD2 TRBV29-1 TGCAGCGCTCTCCTAGCGGGACGCGGCCTTCAGTACTTC CSALLAGRGLQYF
TRBJ1-2 - - TRBV6-1 TGTGCCAGCAGTCCCCCGCCAGGTATGGGGACCTTC CASSPPPGMGTF
TRBJ2-7 - - TRBV21-1 TGTGCCAGCAGCAAAAAGGACGCGCTCTACGAGCAGTACTTC CASSKKDALYEQYF
TRBJ2-2 - - TRBV18 TGTGCCAGCTCATTCGGGACGGTCACCGGGGAGCTGTTTTTT CASSFGTVTGELFF
TRBJ2-1 - TRBD2 TRBV23-1 TGCGCCAGCAGTCAACCCGTGACTAGCCTGTACAATGAGCAGTTCTTC CASSQPVTSLYNEQFF
TRBJ2-3 - TRBD2 TRBV20-1 TGCAGTGCTAGAGAGCTAGCGGGGACTCTATATACGCAGTATTTT CSARELAGTLYTQYF
TRBJ1-3 - - TRBV7-6 TGTGCCAGCAGCCGAGAAGACAGCTCTGGAAACACCATATATTTT CASSREDSSGNTIYF
TRBJ2-7 - - TRBV5-1 TGCGCCAGCAGCCCGGACGGAAATTACGAGCAGTACTTC CASSPDGNYEQYF
TRBJ2-7 few - TRBV7-6 TGTGCCAGCAGCGTTTCCGCCAGTCCAGTTGACCCTTACTACGAGCAGTACTTC CASSVSASPVDPYYEQYF
TRBJ2-5 - - TRBV20-1 TGCAGTGCTGTGGACAGAAACCAAGAGACCCAGTACTTC CSAVDRNQETQYF
TRBJ1-2 - - TRBV12-3/TRBV12-4 TGTGCCAGCAGTTTAGACCCTAGGGGCGGTAATGGCTACACCTTC CASSLDPRGGNGYTF
TRBJ1-2 - - TRBV13 TGTGCCAACAGCCCCTACGAAGGTTTCTATGGCTACACCTTC CANSPYEGFYGYTF
TRBJ2-3 few TRBD2 TRBV3-1 TGTGCCAGCAGCCAAGGGAGTAGCGGGTCCCTCCATTTT CASSQGSSGSLHF
TRBJ1-4 - - TRBV28 TGTGCCAGCAGCGAAGGGGGACCAAATGAAAAACTGTTTTTT CASSEGGPNEKLFF